These 20 T cell receptor beta chains share one sample of origin, sequenced in a study of cytomegalovirus exposure and HLA in healthy donors. The PCR employed 60 Vbeta primers together with 13 Jbeta primers. Clones were sequenced by immunoSEQ multiplex PCR, and TCRdb holds only the in-frame ones, with some missing. Of over 100,000 clones in the sample, around 75% were seen once. Sequenced sample: PBMCs. The source of these receptors is a woman under 40 in good health and CMV-seronegative.

The rearrangement joins TRBV11-2 to TRBJ1-4; 9 bases map to TRBD1. CDR3 length equals 15 residues. Germline V gene lookup returns CDR1 SGHAT and CDR2 FQNNGV. The trim removed 5 bases at V and 8 bases at J, leaving 9 bases unmatched. The CDR3 DNA is TGTGCCAGCAGCCGGATAACAGGGGGCGGCGAAAAACTGTTTTTT. As protein: CASSRITGGGEKLFF.

This clone was counted a single time. The rearrangement uses TRBV6-5 and TRBJ1-2; no firm D call. The V end was cut by 4 bases, the J end by 8 bases, with 14 bases between. The CDR3 consists of 13 residues. CDR1 is MNHEY, CDR2 SVGAGI, per germline. The CDR3 protein is CASSSKERGGYTF. The CDR3 DNA sequence: TGTGCCAGCAGTTCAAAGGAGCGTGGAGGCTACACCTTC.

V is TRBV5-1 and J is TRBJ2-1; tentative D call: TRBD1 (5 bases). Trimming stripped 3 bases from V and 9 bases from J, with 13 bases between. The CDR3 consists of 13 residues. Germline CDR1 and CDR2: SGHRS and YFSETQ. CDR3 sequence: CASSWGTLGEQFF. CDR3 coding DNA: TGCGCCAGCAGCTGGGGCACTCTGGGTGAGCAGTTCTTC.

CDR3 amino acids: CAWTGTGYNEQFF. The CDR3 coding sequence is TGTGCCTGGACCGGGACAGGGTACAATGAGCAGTTCTTC. V is TRBV30 and J is TRBJ2-1, with TRBD1 matching over 9 bases. The CDR3 runs to 13 residues. J lost 4 bases, V lost 4 bases, and 2 bases had no gene match. Germline V gives CDR1 GTSNPN, CDR2 SVGIG (reference sequence).

The chain links TRBV28 to TRBJ2-7; D remains unclear. This CDR3 has 13 residues. Trimming removed 2 bases at V and 3 bases at J, with 8 bases between. CDR1 and CDR2 (germline): MDHEN, SYDVKM. The CDR3 sequence is CASSLDENYEQYF. CDR3 bases: TGTGCCAGCAGTTTAGATGAGAACTACGAGCAGTACTTC. The full variable domain, with the rest looked up from reference TRBV28 and TRBJ2-7, is DVKVTQSSRYLVKRTGEKVFLECVQDMDHENMFWYRQDPGLGLRLIYFSYDVKMKEKGDIPEGYSVSREKKERFSLILESASTNQTSMYLCASSLDENYEQYFGPGTRLTVT.

This clone turned up a few times. The rearrangement joins TRBV4-2 to TRBJ1-1, with a possible D match to TRBD1 (6 bases). CDR3 length: 14 residues. Germline CDR1 reads LGHNA; CDR2 reads YNFKEQ. Between the trimmed V and J ends, which lost 2 bases and 5 bases, there was a span of 12 bases. CDR3 amino acids: CASSQRRGGTEAFF. DNA for the CDR3: TGTGCCAGCAGCCAAAGGAGGGGGGGAACTGAAGCTTTCTTT.

This chain links TRBV10-3 with TRBJ1-4; the D is unclear. There are 13 residues in the CDR3. Germline lookup yields CDR1 ENHRY and CDR2 SYGVKD. Trimming left V 5 bases short and J 5 bases short, with 9 bases between. The DNA for the CDR3 is TGTGCCATCAGTAAGGAGTCGAATGAAAAACTGTTTTTT. Translating gives CAISKESNEKLFF.

The chain couples TRBV6-5 to TRBJ1-1; weak D call: TRBD1 (6 bases). Germline V CDR1 and CDR2: MNHEY, SVGAGI. Trimming removed 0 bases at V and 0 bases at J, with 11 bases between. This CDR3 spans 16 amino acids. CDR3 sequence: CASSYSLRGLNTEAFF. Written as DNA, the CDR3 is TGTGCCAGCAGTTACTCGCTGCGGGGGCTGAACACTGAAGCTTTCTTT.

The V and J genes are TRBV6-5 and TRBJ2-7; no definite D call. The CDR3 runs to 15 residues. Germline loops: CDR1 MNHEY, CDR2 SVGAGI. Trimming took 5 bases from V and 2 from J, leaving 16 bases between them. CDR3 region: CASSIRPTRTYEQYF. CDR3 sequence (DNA): TGTGCCAGCAGTATCAGACCGACAAGGACCTACGAGCAGTACTTC.

This clone has just a few counts. The chain joins TRBV11-2 to TRBJ2-5; D ambiguous. The germline V and J ends were trimmed by 1 base and 0 bases, with 6 bases remaining between them. CDR1 and CDR2 (germline): SGHAT, FQNNGV. There are 14 residues in the CDR3. Written as DNA, the CDR3 is TGTGCCAGCAGCTTAGCCTCGTACCAAGAGACCCAGTACTTC. Residues: CASSLASYQETQYF.

This sequence joins TRBV2 and TRBJ1-2, with a possible D match to TRBD1 (5 bases). Trimming took off 7 bases at V and 7 bases at J, with 16 bases between the two ends. Germline CDR1 reads SNHLY; CDR2 reads FYNNEI. The CDR3 length is 13 residues. CDR3 sequence (DNA): TGTGCCAGCAACCTGGACAAGGGCGGTGGCTACACCTTC. This encodes CASNLDKGGGYTF.

This sequence joins TRBV29-1 and TRBJ1-2; tentative D call: TRBD1 (5 bases). V was cut by 3 bases and J by 8 bases, with 16 bases left in between. Germline V gene lookup returns CDR1 SQVTM and CDR2 ANQGSEA. The CDR3 is 13 amino acids. The CDR3 nucleotides read TGCAGCGTTGAGGGTCAAGGGGCAGGAGGCTACACCTTC. This translates into CSVEGQGAGGYTF.

The chain is built from TRBV5-1 and TRBJ1-2; D ambiguous. The length of the CDR3 is 13 residues. Germline CDR1 reads SGHRS; CDR2 reads YFSETQ. The germline V and J ends were trimmed by 0 bases and 8 bases, with 11 bases remaining between them. The CDR3 region is CASSLGDETGYTF. The CDR3 DNA is TGCGCCAGCAGCTTGGGAGATGAGACAGGCTACACCTTC.

As regards this clone: The germline gene is not matched at one end of the junction; a read error may be the cause. The chain couples TRBV7-9 to TRBJ2-3, with 14 bases lining up with TRBD2. This CDR3 has 15 residues. Germline V gene sequence: CDR1 SEHNR, CDR2 FQNEAQ (reference sequence). The CDR3 DNA sequence: TGTTCCAGCAGCTTACAGACTAGCGGGGGGGCCAATTCGTATTTT. This translates into CSSSLQTSGGANSYF.

This clone is a singleton in its sample. The chain has TRBV6-5 and TRBJ2-7; D possibly corresponds to TRBD1 (6 bases). Deletions cut 2 bases from V and 3 bases from J, with 8 bases between. CDR1 and CDR2 (germline): MNHEY, SVGAGI. This CDR3 has 13 amino acids. The chain's CDR3 is CASSYADSYEQYF. For the CDR3, the DNA is TGTGCCAGCAGTTACGCGGACAGCTACGAGCAGTACTTC.

This CDR3 is CASRLQGSYNSPLHF. The CDR3 bases are TGTGCCAGCAGACTACAGGGATCCTATAATTCACCCCTCCACTTT. This sequence joins TRBV6-5 and TRBJ1-6, with a possible D match to TRBD1 (6 bases). The CDR3 runs to 15 residues. Germline-derived CDR1 and CDR2 are MNHEY and SVGAGI. V lost 6 bases and J lost 1, with 10 bases in between.

This clone was detected only once. V gene TRBV25-1 combines with J gene TRBJ1-2; 7 bases align to TRBD1. The CDR3 consists of 13 residues. J was trimmed by 3 bases and V by 4 bases; bases with no gene match: 2. Germline V lookup: CDR1 MGHDK, CDR2 SYGVNS. The CDR3 DNA reads as TGTGCCAGCAGTGGGGGACAGTACTATGGCTACACCTTC. The encoded protein is CASSGGQYYGYTF.

The V call is TRBV20-1, the J call TRBJ1-1; D uncertain. This CDR3 region has 11 residues. V was cut by 5 bases and J by 8 bases, with 12 bases left in between. Germline lookup yields CDR1 DFQATT and CDR2 SNEGSKA (reference sequence). This chain's CDR3 is CSAPEGPEAFF. CDR3 DNA: TGCAGTGCTCCAGAGGGTCCGGAAGCTTTCTTT.

The chain joins TRBV5-5 to TRBJ1-4; possible D gene TRBD1, 5 bases. Trimming took off 3 bases at V and 0 bases at J, with 12 bases between the two ends. Per germline, CDR1 SGHKS and CDR2 YYEKEE (reference sequence). This CDR3 has 16 residues. CDR3: CASSSVAGTTNEKLFF. CDR3 nucleotide sequence: TGTGCCAGCAGCTCGGTAGCAGGGACAACTAATGAAAAACTGTTTTTT.

This clone was counted many times. The chain is built from TRBV6-5 and TRBJ2-1; D call uncertain. Per germline, CDR1 MNHEY and CDR2 SVGAGI. This CDR3 region has 15 residues. Trimming left V 4 bases short and J 0 bases short, with 10 bases between. The CDR3 loop reads CASSLLASSYNEQFF. CDR3 bases: TGTGCCAGCAGTTTGCTCGCTAGCTCCTACAATGAGCAGTTCTTC.